The 13 T cell receptor beta chains below all came from one sample that was sequenced in a study of somatic mutations in cytotoxic T cells in rheumatoid arthritis. Here immunoSEQ multiplex PCR was the method, and the copy in TCRdb shows in-frame clones only, minus some. This sample has approximately 15,000 clones, with about 83% found just once. The source material was CD8+ T cells sorted from blood. The receptors come from an adult with rheumatoid arthritis.

This chain uses TRBV5-1 with TRBJ2-3; D remains unclear. V lost 0 bases to trimming and J lost 0 bases, with 5 bases between them. The CDR3 is 14 residues long. The germline CDR1 and CDR2 sequences are SGHRS and YFSETQ. The CDR3 region is CASSLGASTDTQYF. CDR3 bases: TGCGCCAGCAGCTTGGGGGCTAGCACAGATACGCAGTATTTT.

The V gene is TRBV28, the J gene TRBJ2-3, with 7 bases that match TRBD2. Per germline, CDR1 MDHEN and CDR2 SYDVKM. The CDR3 is 15 residues long. The J segment lost 2 bases and the V segment lost 7 bases, leaving 9 bases of the junction unmatched. The CDR3, as DNA: TGTGCCAGCACCTTGGGAGCGGGACCCACAGATACGCAGTATTTT. Encoded protein: CASTLGAGPTDTQYF.

This clone occurred once. CDR3 region: CASGGTEAYF. CDR3 bases: TGTGCCAGCGGGGGGACAGAGGCGTACTTC. The chain carries TRBV2 and TRBJ2-7; D perhaps matches TRBD1 (7 bases). CDR1 SNHLY and CDR2 FYNNEI come from the germline V gene. Trimming shortened V by 8 bases and J by 12 bases, and 14 bases separated the two germline ends. The length of the CDR3 is 10 residues.

Written as DNA, the CDR3 is TGCGCCAGCACCCTAGCAATAGTCAATGAGCAGTTCTTC. This gives the protein CASTLAIVNEQFF. The genes are TRBV10-2 and TRBJ2-1, with D possibly TRBD2 on 5 matching bases. Looked up from germline, CDR1 is WSHSY and CDR2 is SAAADI. This CDR3 spans 13 amino acids. V lost 7 bases and J lost 6, with 13 bases in between.

In its sample, this clone ranks as medium-sized (0.01 to 0.1%). The rearrangement links TRBV10-1 to TRBJ2-1; no reliable D call. The CDR3 totals 13 residues. V was pared by 10 bases and J by 3 bases, with 13 bases between. Germline CDR1 is WNHNN and CDR2 is SYGVQD (reference sequence). As DNA, the CDR3 is TGCGCCACCCGATCCCGCCTCTACAATGAGCAGTTCTTC. This codes for CATRSRLYNEQFF.

The rearrangement links TRBV5-1 to TRBJ1-2, with D perhaps matching TRBD1 (5 bases). The CDR3 extends over 14 amino acids. Germline CDR1 is SGHRS and CDR2 is YFSETQ. Trimming removed 4 bases from V and 4 bases from J, with 14 bases in between. CDR3 in DNA: TGCGCCAGCAGCCCGGATGGGGCGGTCTATGGCTACACCTTC. It yields the protein CASSPDGAVYGYTF.

The chain combines TRBV5-6 with TRBJ2-1, with D perhaps TRBD1 (6 bases). Germline CDR1 reads SGHDT; CDR2 reads YYEEEE. The CDR3 spans 13 residues. The ends were cut back, 2 bases at V and 9 bases at J, with 12 bases in the middle. CDR3 sequence (DNA): TGTGCCAGCAGCTTAGGGACAACGGGTGAGCAGTTCTTC. Protein: CASSLGTTGEQFF. Full variable domain (remainder filled in from reference TRBV5-6 and TRBJ2-1): DAGVTQSPTHLIKTRGQQVTLRCSPKSGHDTVSWYQQALGQGPQFIFQYYEEEERQRGNFPDRFSGHQFPNYSSELNVNALLLGDSALYLCASSLGTTGEQFFGPGTRLTVL.

V gene TRBV4-1 combines with J gene TRBJ2-1; 8 bases match TRBD2. This CDR3 is built from 16 residues. Germline V lookup: CDR1 MGHRA, CDR2 YSYEKL. Losses at the gene ends were 0 bases for V and 4 bases for J; bases not matched to a gene: 5. The DNA of the CDR3 is TGCGCCAGCAGCCAAGAGGCGCGGGGGGCGTACAATGAGCAGTTCTTC. Protein sequence: CASSQEARGAYNEQFF.

This clone has just one count. As DNA, the CDR3 is TGCGCCAGCAGCCAAGGGGATCGGGGGGCTCTCCAAGAGACCCAGTACTTC. Translation gives CASSQGDRGALQETQYF. This sequence joins TRBV4-1 and TRBJ2-5; TRBD2 might be the D (7 bases). The length of the CDR3 is 17 residues. The germline V gene has CDR1 MGHRA and CDR2 YSYEKL. Trimming took 1 base from V and 1 from J, leaving 16 bases between them.

This sequence joins TRBV27 and TRBJ1-4; D is perhaps TRBD1 (6 bases). The CDR3 runs 13 residues. Germline-derived CDR1 and CDR2 are MNHEY and SMNVEV (reference sequence). Deletions cut 8 bases from V and 5 bases from J, with 12 bases between. The CDR3 sequence is CASGQMPNEKLFF. CDR3 nucleotides: TGTGCCAGCGGACAGATGCCGAATGAAAAACTGTTTTTT.

The chain couples TRBV10-3 to TRBJ1-3; D perhaps matches TRBD1 (6 bases). The ends were cut back, 7 bases at V and 0 bases at J, with 10 bases in the middle. Germline loops: CDR1 ENHRY, CDR2 SYGVKD. The CDR3 spans 14 residues. This chain's CDR3 is CAITPGASGNTIYF. DNA of the CDR3: TGTGCCATCACCCCGGGGGCCTCTGGAAACACCATATATTTT.

This sequence joins TRBV2 and TRBJ1-6; TRBD1 matches 8 bases. Unmatched junction bases numbered 7, after V lost 2 bases and J lost 10 bases. The CDR3 runs to 15 residues. CDR1 SNHLY and CDR2 FYNNEI come from the germline V gene. Here the CDR3 reads CASSEIDRGDSPLHF. For the CDR3, the DNA is TGTGCCAGCAGTGAAATCGACAGGGGAGACTCACCCCTCCACTTT. Full variable domain (missing parts from reference TRBV2 and TRBJ1-6): EPEVTQTPSHQVTQMGQEVILRCVPISNHLYFYWYRQILGQKVEFLVSFYNNEISEKSEIFDDQFSVERPDGSNFTLKIRSTKLEDSAMYFCASSEIDRGDSPLHFGNGTRLTVT.

The chain recombines TRBV5-1 with TRBJ2-7; D is tentatively TRBD1 or TRBD2 (5 bases each). CDR3 length equals 13 residues. Trimming stripped 3 bases from V and 7 bases from J, with 14 bases between. From germline, CDR1 is SGHRS and CDR2 YFSETQ. CDR3 coding DNA: TGCGCCAGCAGCTGGGGGTCGGGTTGGGAGCAGTACTTC. Amino acids: CASSWGSGWEQYF.